This record covers a single TCR beta chain. Profiling relied on immunoSEQ multiplex PCR, and the TCRdb table lists in-frame clones only, not all of them. Among 60,000 to 95,000 clones listed, 91% were seen once. The CDR3 is made up of 14 amino acids. V shed 1 base, J shed 6 bases, and the junction held 3 bases outside the gene matches. The germline V gene has CDR1 SGHRS and CDR2 YFSETQ. This sample was included in a study of technical replicates of blood from four donors. The clonotype was recovered from a human donor in good health. Some clones in this sample may be carry-over from other donors' samples. The sequenced sample consisted of T cells isolated from PBMCs. The chain recombines TRBV5-1 with TRBJ2-1; 8 bases are a match to TRBD2. CDR3 sequence (DNA): TGCGCCAGCAGCTTGCGGACTAGCCCCAATGAGCAGTTCTTC. Translation: CASSLRTSPNEQFF.